This T cell receptor (beta chain) was captured by sequencing in a study of T cells after yellow fever vaccination (dated by TCRdb to the late 2010s). Turning to the overall study: Libraries from fractions with low cell numbers were prepared with the SMART-Seq v4 Ultra Low Input RNA kit. Two healthy male donors, one aged 18 to 29 and one aged 30 to 39 years, were included in the cohort. Bulk PBMC replicates and cell subsets were isolated from blood drawn at multiple timepoints before and after both primary and secondary immunization. Bulk TCR alpha and beta repertoires were sequenced longitudinally to track T-cell clones before and after primary and booster YFV17D yellow fever vaccination. Findings and caveats that apply to the study as a whole: Computational filtering was required because FACS-sorted repertoires could contain abundant contaminating clonotypes from the bulk population. Compared with the primary T-cell response, the secondary T-cell response was faster but weaker, reaching its peak on day 5 rather than on day 15. After the booster, most clones that had expanded after primary vaccination were detected again (around 97% of CD4 and around nine tenths of CD8), suggesting broad maintenance of memory. The study included only a couple of donors, which limits how far the findings can be generalized. A small share of clonotypes occurred in both CD4 and CD8 compartments, likely arising from convergent recombination.

Sequencing took place on an Illumina NovaSeq 6000. TCR cDNA was synthesized by 5'RACE template switching, through which a universal primer site and unique molecular identifiers were introduced. cDNA synthesis was primed from both the TCR alpha and TCR beta constant segments. Library amplification used two PCR steps, and the second PCR step added sample barcodes and sequencing adapters. Sequencing of libraries was done on Illumina HiSeq 2500 (2x100 bp) or NovaSeq (2x150 bp). Processing in the source paper ran as follows. MIGEC was used to demultiplex reads and collapse the reads into UMI consensus sequences, and MiXCR was used for V(D)J alignment. Vaccine-responding clonotypes were defined with edgeR using replicate PBMC samples, requiring FDR below 0.01 and a log2 fold change above 5 up to day 15. Each bulk clonotype was labeled CD4 or CD8 based on which sequenced repertoire, CD4 or CD8, contained the clonotype at higher abundance. TCRdb reprocessed the public reads (quality trimming at Q25 with fastp, clone calling with MiXCR) and kept in-frame beta chains. Rows are combined by CDR3 protein, so each entry shows the most common genes and DNA. The V and J calls were not made by the authors but by TCRdb's processing. This sample has some 300,000 distinct CDR3 sequences in its table, and approximately 10% of those were observed once. Around 3.3% of the sample rests with the top ten.

The treatment or condition label on this specimen signifies: live attenuated yellow fever vaccine strain. PBMCs were isolated from peripheral blood using a standard Ficoll-Paque protocol. Dynabeads CD4 and CD8 positive selection kits were used to isolate the CD4 and CD8 T-cell fractions. RNA was extracted with TriZol from bulk PBMCs, CD4 and CD8 fractions, and dextramer-positive and dextramer-negative fractions. Ten or more counts support this clonotype. No cognate antigen has been identified for it. No base-level quality is on record; no much larger clone is a single base apart. From the cysteine through the phenylalanine, the CDR3 covers 14 amino acids. This entry keeps only the CDR3 DNA: 42 bases, framed from base 1. For CDR1 and CDR2, the germline V gene lists SGHRS and YFSETQ. V sheds 0 bases and J sheds 7 bases, leaving 13 bases between their ends.

The specimen comprised CD4+ T cells sorted from PBMCs, sampled 5 days after the yellow fever booster vaccination. The TCR was taken from a man younger than 35 who received the YFV17D yellow fever vaccine. The chain is encoded by TRBV5-1 joined to TRBJ2-5; too little of a D gene remains to name it. The DNA sequence is TGCGCCAGCAGCTTGGAAGGGCTTTCCGGGACCCAGTACTTC. Translated, this gives CASSLEGLSGTQYF. Supplemented by the reference TRBV5-1 and TRBJ2-5 proteins around the CDR3, the complete variable domain is KAGVTQTPRYLIKTRGQQVTLSCSPISGHRSVSWYQQTPGQGLQFLFEYFSETQRNKGNFPGRFSGRQFSNSRSEMNVSTLELGDSALYLCASSLEGLSGTQYFGPGTRLLVL.